Included here is one TCR beta chain sequence, with context. This clonotype was found once. This receptor's antigen is unknown. One base away there is no much larger clone; base qualities are not given. These data come from a study of post-analysis software for immune sequencing data (dated by TCRdb to between 2014 and 2017). As for the study more broadly: Relapsing-remitting, secondary progressive and progressive-relapsing multiple sclerosis were recorded as disease courses, and subtype annotation was lacking for some patients. A subset of samples was prepared in parallel using single-end sample barcoding, then pooled and co-amplified after Illumina adapter ligation. The multiple sclerosis patient repertoires were compared with some twelve previously published healthy control repertoires from donors aged roughly 6 to 27 years. The paper's findings and limits, for the study overall: The control group was slightly older than the multiple sclerosis patient group. Significantly higher frequencies in patients than in controls were found for roughly 5 TRBV segments, including TRBV5-6, TRBV5-1 and TRBV20-1. Significantly lower normalized Chao1 diversity was found in multiple sclerosis patients than in controls, suggesting substantial peripheral T-cell clonal expansion. Direct clustering with F measure revealed strong co-clustering of samples prepared in the same batch, which led to a batch-effect correction.

The library was generated by PCR. Sequencing took place on an Illumina HiSeq 2500. To reduce PCR and sequencing biases, unique molecular identifiers were built into the TCR beta cDNA libraries. Approximately 500,000 cDNA molecules were obtained per 1 to 10 million input T cells, so each molecule approximated one T cell. The patient libraries were prepared and sequenced with the same protocol used for the earlier healthy control dataset. Samples belonging to the same batch were prepared together, multiplexed and sequenced on a shared HiSeq lane. Processing in the source paper ran as follows. MIGEC was used to process the raw barcoded reads, and molecular identifier groups with only a single read were discarded before consensus assembly and CDR3 extraction. VDJtools was used for post-analysis of the clonotype tables, and diversity was normalized by down-sampling every dataset to the size of the smallest sample. In repertoire overlap clustering, CDR3 amino acid sequences, but not nucleotide sequences, were matched to correct batch-related cross-sample contamination. Starting from the raw public reads, TCRdb applied fastp trimming at Q25, assembled clones with MiXCR and retained in-frame beta chains. CDR3 protein sequences are deduplicated, and each keeps its most common genes and DNA. TCRdb, rather than the study authors, made the V and J calls. This sample is represented by fewer than 700,000 distinct CDR3 sequences; roughly 40% of them were singletons. Under 2% of the sample comes from the top ten.

Inclusive of the bounding cysteine and phenylalanine, the CDR3 is 13 residues long. The sequence is cut down to CDR3 DNA, 39 bases in frame from base 1. Trimming removed 4 bases from V and 4 bases from J, leaving 14 bases between the germline ends. CDR1 and CDR2, per the germline V gene (reference sequence), are DFQATT and SNEGSKA. To demonstrate the VDJtools post-analysis software, the study profiled TCR beta repertoires from the peripheral blood of around 13 young patients with multiple sclerosis. Multiple sclerosis patients were children and adolescents aged 6 to 15 years. The V gene is TRBV20-1 and the J gene is TRBJ2-7; no confident D gene assignment can be made. The clonotype comes from a girl aged 5-17 years with multiple sclerosis. Input material: blood. The CDR3 reads CSATPNRNYEQYF. The DNA sequence reads TGCAGTGCTACCCCGAACAGAAATTACGAGCAGTACTTC.